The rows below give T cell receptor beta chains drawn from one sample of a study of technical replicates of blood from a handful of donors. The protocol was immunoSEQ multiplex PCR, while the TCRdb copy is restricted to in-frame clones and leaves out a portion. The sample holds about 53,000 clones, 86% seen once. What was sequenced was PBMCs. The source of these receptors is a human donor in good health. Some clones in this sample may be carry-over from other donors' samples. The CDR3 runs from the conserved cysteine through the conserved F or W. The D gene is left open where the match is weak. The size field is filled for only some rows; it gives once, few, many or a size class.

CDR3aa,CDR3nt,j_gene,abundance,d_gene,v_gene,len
CASSKGTDLGQPQHF,TGTGCCAGCAGCAAGGGGACAGACCTGGGGCAGCCCCAGCATTTT,TRBJ1-5,-,TRBD1,TRBV7-3,15
CASSSGGLAGAYEQYF,TGTGCCAGCAGCTCCGGGGGACTAGCGGGAGCCTACGAGCAGTACTTC,TRBJ2-7,-,TRBD2,TRBV7-2,16
CASSLVAPSAGGYEQYF,TGTGCCAGCAGCTTAGTCGCCCCCTCAGCGGGTGGCTACGAGCAGTACTTC,TRBJ2-7,-,-,TRBV7-2,17
CASSDPGQGGTEAFF,TGTGCCAGCAGTGATCCCGGACAGGGAGGAACTGAAGCTTTCTTT,TRBJ1-1,-,TRBD1,TRBV25-1,15
CSVRLPGLASYEQYF,TGCAGCGTGAGACTCCCGGGACTAGCATCCTACGAGCAGTACTTC,TRBJ2-7,once,TRBD2,TRBV29-1,15
CAISELATGTDTQYF,TGTGCCATCAGTGAGCTAGCGACGGGCACAGATACGCAGTATTTT,TRBJ2-3,-,-,TRBV10-3,15
CASSQDAGYGYTF,TGTGCCAGCAGCCAAGATGCGGGATATGGCTACACCTTC,TRBJ1-2,-,-,TRBV14,13
CASSFSGGPYEQYF,TGTGCCAGCAGCTTTAGCGGGGGGCCCTACGAGCAGTACTTC,TRBJ2-7,-,TRBD2,TRBV7-2,14
CASSLAGSGPSETQYF,TGTGCCAGCAGCTTAGCGGGTAGCGGCCCTTCAGAGACCCAGTACTTC,TRBJ2-5,-,-,TRBV7-2,16
CASSSRTGEKLFF,TGTGCCAGCAGTTCGCGGACAGGGGAAAAACTGTTTTTT,TRBJ1-4,-,TRBD1,TRBV6-5,13
CASGLVWGQGSYNEQFF,TGTGCTAGTGGTTTGGTATGGGGACAGGGTTCCTACAATGAGCAGTTCTTC,TRBJ2-1,-,TRBD1,TRBV12-5,17
CASSFSSGAGETQYF,TGTGCCAGCAGTTTCTCTAGCGGGGCGGGAGAGACCCAGTACTTC,TRBJ2-5,-,TRBD2,TRBV2,15
CASRTSGSYEQYF,TGTGCCAGCAGGACTAGCGGGAGCTACGAGCAGTACTTC,TRBJ2-7,once,TRBD2,TRBV2,13
CTSSPAGGPPGEQYF,TGCACCAGCAGCCCAGCGGGTGGTCCCCCAGGCGAGCAGTACTTC,TRBJ2-7,once,-,TRBV1,15
CSVEEGPAAQYF,TGCAGCGTTGAGGAGGGCCCTGCGGCCCAGTACTTC,TRBJ2-5,-,-,TRBV29-1,12
CSVGTGTGGREQYF,TGCAGCGTCGGTACCGGGACAGGGGGTCGGGAGCAGTACTTC,TRBJ2-7,once,TRBD1,TRBV29-1,14